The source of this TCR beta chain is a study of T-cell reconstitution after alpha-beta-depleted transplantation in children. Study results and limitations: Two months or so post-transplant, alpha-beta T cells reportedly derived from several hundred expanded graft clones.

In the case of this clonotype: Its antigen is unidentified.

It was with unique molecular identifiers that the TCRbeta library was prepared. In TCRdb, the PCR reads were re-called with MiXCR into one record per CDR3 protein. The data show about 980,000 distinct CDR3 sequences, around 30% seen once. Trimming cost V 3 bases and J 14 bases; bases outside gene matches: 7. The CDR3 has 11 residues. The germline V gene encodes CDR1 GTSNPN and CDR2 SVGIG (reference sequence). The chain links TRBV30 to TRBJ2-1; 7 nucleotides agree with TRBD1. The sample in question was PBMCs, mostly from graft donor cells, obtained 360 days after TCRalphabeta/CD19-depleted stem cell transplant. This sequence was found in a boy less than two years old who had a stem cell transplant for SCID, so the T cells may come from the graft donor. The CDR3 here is CAWRTGKVKFF. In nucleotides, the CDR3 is TGTGCCTGGAGGACAGGGAAAGTCAAGTTCTTC. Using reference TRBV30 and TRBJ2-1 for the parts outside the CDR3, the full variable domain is SQTIHQWPATLVQPVGSPLSLECTVEGTSNPNLYWYRQAAGRGLQLLFYSVGIGQISSEVPQNLSASRPQDRQFILSSKKLLLSDSGFYLCAWRTGKVKFFGPGTRLTVL.